Listed below are T cell receptor beta chains from one sample, sequenced in a study of T-cell memory formation after mild COVID-19. Each CDR3 protein is one row after TCRdb ran MiXCR on the 5' RACE reads. The sample holds a few hundred thousand distinct CDR3 sequences, 20% to 25% seen once. The specimen was PBMCs or a T cell subset sorted from them (not recorded which). The receptors derive from a man aged 18 to 29 who had mild COVID-19 (a few samples of this study predate the infection). Cell type and time point are not known. Each CDR3 is given with its conserved first and last residue. A D gene is named only where the DNA matches it firmly. Size is omitted from some rows. Given values are once, few, many or a class for expanded clones.

size,D,J,V,DNA,CDR3
.,.,TRBJ1-5,TRBV6-2/TRBV6-3,TGTGCCAGCAGGGGACACCTTAGCAATCAGCCCCAGCATTTT,CASRGHLSNQPQHF
.,TRBD1,TRBJ1-2,TRBV7-2,TGTGCCAGCAGCCGGGACAGGGACCCCTATGGCTACACCTTC,CASSRDRDPYGYTF
few,.,TRBJ2-1,TRBV7-9,TGTGCCAGCAGCTTAGCTCAGGGATACAAGACCAATGAGCAGTTCTTC,CASSLAQGYKTNEQFF
.,.,TRBJ2-3,TRBV28,TGTGCCAGCAGTTATAGGTCGCGGAGGGATACGCAGTATTTT,CASSYRSRRDTQYF
.,TRBD2,TRBJ2-3,TRBV24-1,TGTGCCACCAGTGAGAGTGGGGGACTAGCGGCAGATACGCAGTATTTT,CATSESGGLAADTQYF
.,TRBD1,TRBJ2-1,TRBV24-1,TGTGCCACCAGGTCCCCGGGACAGGGGACCAATGAGCAGTTCTTC,CATRSPGQGTNEQFF
.,TRBD2,TRBJ2-3,TRBV7-2,TGTGCCAGCAGACCACCCGGGACTTGGGGGGGTACGCAGTATTTT,CASRPPGTWGGTQYF
.,TRBD1,TRBJ2-3,TRBV20-1,TGCAGTGCTAGAAGGGGACAGGGGGCTGTAGATACGCAGTATTTT,CSARRGQGAVDTQYF
.,TRBD1,TRBJ1-5,TRBV2,TGTGCCAGCCGTGGGGACAGGGGGAAGCCCCAGCATTTT,CASRGDRGKPQHF
.,.,TRBJ2-5,TRBV7-9,TGTGCCAGCGGACAACTAGCTCAAGAGACCCAGTACTTC,CASGQLAQETQYF
few,.,TRBJ1-4,TRBV7-2,TGTGCCAGCAGCTTGTGGGCAGGGGATGAAAAACTGTTTTTT,CASSLWAGDEKLFF
.,.,TRBJ1-1,TRBV7-9,TGTGCCACCTTAGCTAACACTGAAGCTTTCTTT,CATLANTEAFF
few,.,TRBJ2-1,TRBV6-4,TGTGCCAGCAGTGTAATGTCAGAAAACAATGAGCAGTTCTTC,CASSVMSENNEQFF
.,.,TRBJ2-5,TRBV6-2/TRBV6-3,TGTGCCAGCAGTTGGGACATCCTAGAGACCCAGTACTTC,CASSWDILETQYF
.,.,TRBJ1-2,TRBV7-9,TGTGCCAGCAGCTTAGTCGGGGATTCGCTCTATGGCTACACCTTC,CASSLVGDSLYGYTF
few,.,TRBJ2-3,TRBV10-3,TGTGCCTCCGTTACTCGTGCCACAGATACGCAGTATTTT,CASVTRATDTQYF
.,TRBD1,TRBJ1-6,TRBV20-1,TGCAGTGCTAGACCCGGGACAGATACTTCACCCCTCCACTTT,CSARPGTDTSPLHF
.,.,TRBJ2-7,TRBV9,TGTGCCAGCAGCGCACAGGGTGGCGGGGAGCAGTACTTC,CASSAQGGGEQYF
.,TRBD2,TRBJ2-2,TRBV27,TGTGCCAGCAGTTTATTATTAGCGGGGGACACCGGGGAGCTGTTTTTT,CASSLLLAGDTGELFF
.,TRBD1,TRBJ1-1,TRBV10-3,TGTGCCATCAGTCAGGACAGGGAAGCTTTCTTT,CAISQDREAFF
few,TRBD2,TRBJ2-4,TRBV7-2,TGTGCCAGCAGCTTAGCGCTCGGGGGGGGCTTGAACATTCAGTACTTC,CASSLALGGGLNIQYF